The 5 T cell receptor beta chains given below trace back to one sample, sequenced in a study of cytomegalovirus exposure and HLA in healthy donors. Use of 60 Vbeta and 13 Jbeta primers characterized the PCR. Generated by immunoSEQ multiplex PCR, the TCRdb table keeps only in-frame clones and is missing some. The data hold 100,000 to 150,000 clones, with about 82% observed a single time. Material for sequencing was PBMCs. The receptors shown here come from a female donor in good health and CMV-seropositive.

The rearrangement joins TRBV19 to TRBJ2-7; TRBD2 is a possible D gene (6 bases). Per germline, CDR1 LNHDA and CDR2 SQIVND (reference sequence). Trimming took off 8 bases at V and 2 bases at J, with 10 bases between the two ends. CDR3 length equals 12 residues. The CDR3 DNA reads TGTGCCAGTGGGGCGGGGACCTACGAGCAGTACTTC. This sequence encodes CASGAGTYEQYF. Based on the CDR3 plus reference TRBV19 and TRBJ2-7, the full variable domain is DGGITQSPKYLFRKEGQNVTLSCEQNLNHDAMYWYRQDPGQGLRLIYYSQIVNDFQKGDIAEGYSVSREKKESFPLTVTSAQKNPTAFYLCASGAGTYEQYFGPGTRLTVT.

For the CDR3, the DNA is TGTGCCAGCAGCCGGTTAGGGGCTAGCGGGAGAGATACGCAGTATTTT. Amino acid sequence: CASSRLGASGRDTQYF. The rearrangement links TRBV11-2 to TRBJ2-3, with 10 bases lining up with TRBD2. With 5 bases clipped from V and 5 bases from J, the junction kept 10 bases outside the gene matches. The CDR3 extends over 16 amino acids. CDR1 is SGHAT and CDR2 is FQNNGV in the germline V gene.

The chain joins TRBV6-5 to TRBJ2-7; maybe TRBD2 (5 bases). Germline V gives CDR1 MNHEY, CDR2 SVGAGI. CDR3 length equals 13 residues. V lost 7 bases, J lost 6 bases, and 16 bases lay in between. CDR3 DNA sequence: TGTGCCAGCACCCCCCCGGAGCGGCCCGAGCAGTACTTC. Protein: CASTPPERPEQYF.

This chain uses TRBV7-2 with TRBJ2-7; 9 bases match TRBD2. The germline gives CDR1 SGHTA, CDR2 FQGNSA. V lost 2 bases to trimming and J lost 5 bases; unmatched junction nucleotides: 13. The CDR3 is 17 residues long. The CDR3 coding sequence is TGTGCCAGCAGCTTACTGCGCGGGAGGGCCAGTCGTCACGAGCAGTACTTC. It translates to CASSLLRGRASRHEQYF.

The sample holds a few counts of this clone. The V gene is TRBV7-6, the J gene TRBJ1-2, with D maybe TRBD1 (6 bases). V was trimmed by 5 bases and J by 7 bases, leaving 17 bases between them. CDR1 SGHVS and CDR2 FNYEAQ come from the germline V gene. The CDR3 length is 14 residues. The CDR3 reads CASSPITGSGGYTF. The CDR3 region has the DNA TGTGCCAGCAGCCCGATTACAGGGTCGGGTGGCTACACCTTC.